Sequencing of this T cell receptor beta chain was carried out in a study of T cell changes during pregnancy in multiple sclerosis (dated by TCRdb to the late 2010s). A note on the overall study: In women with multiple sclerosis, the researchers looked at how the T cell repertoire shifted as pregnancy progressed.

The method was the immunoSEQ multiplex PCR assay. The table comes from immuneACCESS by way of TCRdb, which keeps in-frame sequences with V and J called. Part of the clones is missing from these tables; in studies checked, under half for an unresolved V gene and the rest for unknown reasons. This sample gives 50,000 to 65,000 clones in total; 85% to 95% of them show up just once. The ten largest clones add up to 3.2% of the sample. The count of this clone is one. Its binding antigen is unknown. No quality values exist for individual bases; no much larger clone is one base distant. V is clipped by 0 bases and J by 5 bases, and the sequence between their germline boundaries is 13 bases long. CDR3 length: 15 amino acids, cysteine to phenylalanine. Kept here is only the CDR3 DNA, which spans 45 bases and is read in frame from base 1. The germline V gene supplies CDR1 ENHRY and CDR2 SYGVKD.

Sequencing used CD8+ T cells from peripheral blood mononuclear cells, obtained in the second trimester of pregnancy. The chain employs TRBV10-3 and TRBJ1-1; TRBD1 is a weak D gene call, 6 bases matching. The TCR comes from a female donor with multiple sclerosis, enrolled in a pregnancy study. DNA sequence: TGTGCCATCAGTGAGTCGAAGTGGGGGCGGACTGAAGCTTTCTTT. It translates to CAISESKWGRTEAFF.